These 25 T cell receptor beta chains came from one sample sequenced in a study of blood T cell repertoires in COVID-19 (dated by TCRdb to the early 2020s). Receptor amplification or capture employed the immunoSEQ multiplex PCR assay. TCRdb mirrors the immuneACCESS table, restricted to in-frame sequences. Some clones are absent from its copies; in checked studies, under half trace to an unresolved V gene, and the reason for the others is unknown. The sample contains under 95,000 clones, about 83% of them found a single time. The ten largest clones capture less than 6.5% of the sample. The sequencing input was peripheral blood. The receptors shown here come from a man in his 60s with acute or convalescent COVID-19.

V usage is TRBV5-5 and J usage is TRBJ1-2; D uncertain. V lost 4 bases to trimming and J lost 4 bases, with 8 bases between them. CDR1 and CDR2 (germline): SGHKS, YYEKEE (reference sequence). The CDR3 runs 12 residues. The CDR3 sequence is CASSGFGYGYTF. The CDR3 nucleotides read TGTGCCAGCAGCGGCTTTGGCTATGGCTACACCTTC.

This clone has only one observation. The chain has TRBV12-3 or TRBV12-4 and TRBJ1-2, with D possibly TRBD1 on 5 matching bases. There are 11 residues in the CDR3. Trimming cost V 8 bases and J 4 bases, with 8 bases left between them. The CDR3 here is CASLGLYGYTF. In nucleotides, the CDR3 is TGTGCCAGCTTGGGACTCTATGGCTACACCTTC.

The CDR3 coding sequence is TGTGCCACCAGCACCGCAAGGACAGGGGATTCACCCCTCCACTTT. Its protein is CATSTARTGDSPLHF. This chain uses TRBV15 with TRBJ1-6; 9 bases are shared with TRBD1. The length of the CDR3 is 15 residues. CDR1 and CDR2 (germline): LNHNV, YYDKDF (reference sequence). V gave up 4 bases and J gave up 8 bases; unmatched junction bases: 6.

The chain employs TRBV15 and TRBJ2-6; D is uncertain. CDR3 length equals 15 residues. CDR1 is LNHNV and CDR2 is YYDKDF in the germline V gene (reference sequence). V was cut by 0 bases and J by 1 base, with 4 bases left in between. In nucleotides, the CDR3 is TGTGCCACCAGCAGAGAGAGGTCTGGGGCCAACGTCCTGACTTTC. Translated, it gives CATSRERSGANVLTF. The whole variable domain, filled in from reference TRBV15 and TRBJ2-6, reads DAMVIQNPRYQVTQFGKPVTLSCSQTLNHNVMYWYQQKSSQAPKLLFHYYDKDFNNEADTPDNFQSRRPNTSFCFLDIRSPGLGDTAMYLCATSRERSGANVLTFGAGSRLTVL.

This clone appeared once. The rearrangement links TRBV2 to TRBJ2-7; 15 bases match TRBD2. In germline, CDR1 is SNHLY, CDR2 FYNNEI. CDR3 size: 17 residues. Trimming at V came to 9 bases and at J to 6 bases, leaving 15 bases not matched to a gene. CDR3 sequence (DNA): TGTGCCAGTGGGTTTGGACTAGCGGGGGGGCCGCTCGGCGAGCAGTACTTC. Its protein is CASGFGLAGGPLGEQYF.

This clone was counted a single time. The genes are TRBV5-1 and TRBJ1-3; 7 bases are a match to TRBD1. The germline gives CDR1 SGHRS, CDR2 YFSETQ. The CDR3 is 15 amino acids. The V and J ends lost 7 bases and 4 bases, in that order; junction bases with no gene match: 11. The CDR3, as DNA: TGCGCCAGCGGCAACGAGGGGGCCGGAGGAAACACCATATATTTT. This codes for CASGNEGAGGNTIYF.

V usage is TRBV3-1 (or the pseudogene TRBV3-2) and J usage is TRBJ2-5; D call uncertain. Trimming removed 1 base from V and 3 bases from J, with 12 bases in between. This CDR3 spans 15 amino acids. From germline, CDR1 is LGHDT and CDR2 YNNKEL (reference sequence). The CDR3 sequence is CASSQVLAAKETQYF. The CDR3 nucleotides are TGTGCCAGCAGCCAAGTCCTGGCCGCAAAAGAGACCCAGTACTTC.

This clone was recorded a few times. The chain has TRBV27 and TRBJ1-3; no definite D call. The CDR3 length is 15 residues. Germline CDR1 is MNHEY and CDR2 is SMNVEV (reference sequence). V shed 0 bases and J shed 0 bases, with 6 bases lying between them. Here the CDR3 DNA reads TGTGCCAGCAGTTTATCTGCAGGCTCTGGAAACACCATATATTTT. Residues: CASSLSAGSGNTIYF.

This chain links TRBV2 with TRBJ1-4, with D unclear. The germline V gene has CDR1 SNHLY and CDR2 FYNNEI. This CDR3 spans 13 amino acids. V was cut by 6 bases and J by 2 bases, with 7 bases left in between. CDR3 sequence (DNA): TGTGCCAGCAGGACACCTACTAATGAAAAACTGTTTTTT. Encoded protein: CASRTPTNEKLFF.

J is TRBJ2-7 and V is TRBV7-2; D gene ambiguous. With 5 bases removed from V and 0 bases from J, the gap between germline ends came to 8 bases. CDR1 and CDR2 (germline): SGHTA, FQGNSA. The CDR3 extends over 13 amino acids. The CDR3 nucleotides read TGTGCCAGCAGCCTCCCCGGCTCCTACGAGCAGTACTTC. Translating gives CASSLPGSYEQYF.

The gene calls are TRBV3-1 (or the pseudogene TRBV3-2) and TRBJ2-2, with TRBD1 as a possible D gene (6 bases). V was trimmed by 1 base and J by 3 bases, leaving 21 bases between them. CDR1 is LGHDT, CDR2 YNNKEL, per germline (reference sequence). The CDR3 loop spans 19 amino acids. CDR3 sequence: CASSQVPPSGDRYTGELFF. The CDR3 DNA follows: TGTGCCAGCAGCCAAGTTCCCCCTTCCGGAGACAGGTACACCGGGGAGCTGTTTTTT.

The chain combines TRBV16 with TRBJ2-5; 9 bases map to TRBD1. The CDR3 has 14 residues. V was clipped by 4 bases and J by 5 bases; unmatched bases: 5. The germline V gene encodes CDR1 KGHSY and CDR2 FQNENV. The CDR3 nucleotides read TGTGCCAGCAGCCCGGGGACAGGGCGGGAGACCCAGTACTTC. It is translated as CASSPGTGRETQYF.

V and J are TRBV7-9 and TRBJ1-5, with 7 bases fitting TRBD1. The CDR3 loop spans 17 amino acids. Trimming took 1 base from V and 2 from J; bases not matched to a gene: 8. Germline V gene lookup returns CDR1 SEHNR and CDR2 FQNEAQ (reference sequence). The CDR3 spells CASSLVTGVGGNQPQHF. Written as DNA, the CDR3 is TGTGCCAGCAGCTTAGTTACAGGGGTGGGTGGCAATCAGCCCCAGCATTTT.

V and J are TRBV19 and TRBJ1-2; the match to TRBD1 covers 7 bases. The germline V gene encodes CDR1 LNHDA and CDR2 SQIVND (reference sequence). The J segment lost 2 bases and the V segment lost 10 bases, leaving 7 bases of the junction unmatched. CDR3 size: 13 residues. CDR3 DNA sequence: TGTGCCACCCGCGGACAGGCCAACTATGGCTACACCTTC. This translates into CATRGQANYGYTF.

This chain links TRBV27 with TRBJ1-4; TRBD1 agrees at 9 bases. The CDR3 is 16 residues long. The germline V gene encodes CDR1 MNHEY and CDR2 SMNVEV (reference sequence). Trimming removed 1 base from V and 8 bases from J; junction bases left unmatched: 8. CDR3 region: CASSLLRGQGGEKLFF. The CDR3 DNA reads TGTGCCAGCAGTTTATTGCGGGGACAGGGCGGGGAAAAACTGTTTTTT.

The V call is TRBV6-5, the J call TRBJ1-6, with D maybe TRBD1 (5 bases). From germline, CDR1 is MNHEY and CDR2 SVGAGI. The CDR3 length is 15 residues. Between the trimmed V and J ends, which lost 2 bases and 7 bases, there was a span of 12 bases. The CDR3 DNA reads TGTGCCAGCAGTTACACGACAGTGTCAAATTCACCCCTCCACTTT. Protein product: CASSYTTVSNSPLHF.

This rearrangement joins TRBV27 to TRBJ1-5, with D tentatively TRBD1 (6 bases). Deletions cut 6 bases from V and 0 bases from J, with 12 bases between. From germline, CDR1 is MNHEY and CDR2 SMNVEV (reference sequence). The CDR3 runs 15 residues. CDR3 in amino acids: CASSRTAYSNQPQHF. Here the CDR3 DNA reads TGTGCCAGCAGCAGGACAGCGTATAGCAATCAGCCCCAGCATTTT.

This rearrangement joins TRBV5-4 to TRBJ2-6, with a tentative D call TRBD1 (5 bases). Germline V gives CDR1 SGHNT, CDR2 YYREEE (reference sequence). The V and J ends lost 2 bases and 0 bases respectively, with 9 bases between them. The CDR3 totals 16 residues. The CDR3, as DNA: TGTGCCAGCAGCTTCAAAGGGGTCTCTGGGGCCAACGTCCTGACTTTC. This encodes CASSFKGVSGANVLTF.

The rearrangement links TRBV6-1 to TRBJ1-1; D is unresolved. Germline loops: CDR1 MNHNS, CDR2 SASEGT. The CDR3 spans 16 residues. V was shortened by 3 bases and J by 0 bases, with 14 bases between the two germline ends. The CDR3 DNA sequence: TGTGCCAGCAGTGAGTCCAGGAAAGCAATGAACACTGAAGCTTTCTTT. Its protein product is CASSESRKAMNTEAFF.

The CDR3 spells CASSILGLTEAFF. CDR3 nucleotide sequence: TGTGCCAGTAGTATTCTTGGGCTCACTGAAGCTTTCTTT. The chain recombines TRBV19 with TRBJ1-1; D remains ambiguous. This CDR3 contains 13 residues. Germline values: CDR1 LNHDA, CDR2 SQIVND (reference sequence). V lost 3 bases and J lost 4, with 9 bases in between. The complete variable domain, with remaining parts taken from reference TRBV19 and TRBJ1-1, reads DGGITQSPKYLFRKEGQNVTLSCEQNLNHDAMYWYRQDPGQGLRLIYYSQIVNDFQKGDIAEGYSVSREKKESFPLTVTSAQKNPTAFYLCASSILGLTEAFFGQGTRLTVV.

CDR3 bases: TGTGCCAGCAGTTACACGGCGGGGAACACAGATACGCAGTATTTT. This gives the protein CASSYTAGNTDTQYF. V usage is TRBV6-6 and J usage is TRBJ2-3, with D possibly being TRBD2 (6 bases). V dropped 2 bases and J dropped 2 bases, with 11 bases sitting between them. The CDR3 spans 15 residues. Germline V gene lookup returns CDR1 MNHNY and CDR2 SVGAGI (reference sequence).

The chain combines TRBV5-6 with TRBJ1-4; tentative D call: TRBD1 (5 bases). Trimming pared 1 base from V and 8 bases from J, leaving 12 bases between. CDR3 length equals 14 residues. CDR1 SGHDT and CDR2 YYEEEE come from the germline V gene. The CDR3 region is CASSLFQGGEKLFF. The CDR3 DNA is TGTGCCAGCAGCTTGTTCCAGGGCGGAGAAAAACTGTTTTTT.

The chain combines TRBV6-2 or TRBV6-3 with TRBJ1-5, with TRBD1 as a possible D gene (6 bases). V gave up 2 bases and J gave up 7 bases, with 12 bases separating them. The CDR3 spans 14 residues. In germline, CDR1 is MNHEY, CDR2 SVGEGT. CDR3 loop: CASSYGGQGQPQHF. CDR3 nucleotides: TGTGCCAGCAGTTACGGGGGTCAGGGGCAGCCCCAGCATTTT.

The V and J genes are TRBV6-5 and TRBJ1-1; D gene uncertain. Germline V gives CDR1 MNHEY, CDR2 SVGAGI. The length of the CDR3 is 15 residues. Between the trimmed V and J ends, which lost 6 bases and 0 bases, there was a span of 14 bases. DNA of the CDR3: TGTGCCAGCAGCACCGACGACGGGATGAACACTGAAGCTTTCTTT. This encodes CASSTDDGMNTEAFF.

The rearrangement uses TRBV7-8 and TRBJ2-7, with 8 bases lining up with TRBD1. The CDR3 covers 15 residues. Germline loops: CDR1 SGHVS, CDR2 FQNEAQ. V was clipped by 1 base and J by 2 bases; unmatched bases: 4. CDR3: CASSLGGQGPYEQYF. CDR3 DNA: TGTGCCAGCAGCTTAGGTGGACAGGGACCCTACGAGCAGTACTTC.